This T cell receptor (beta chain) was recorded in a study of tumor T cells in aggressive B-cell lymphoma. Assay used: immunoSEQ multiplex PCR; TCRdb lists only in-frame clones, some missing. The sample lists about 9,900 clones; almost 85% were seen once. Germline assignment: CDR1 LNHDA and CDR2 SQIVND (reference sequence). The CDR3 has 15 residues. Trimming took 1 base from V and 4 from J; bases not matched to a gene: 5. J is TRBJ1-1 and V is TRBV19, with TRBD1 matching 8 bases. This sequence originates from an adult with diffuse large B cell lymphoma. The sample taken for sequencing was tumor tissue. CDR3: CASSIVSGGITEAFF. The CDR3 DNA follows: TGTGCCAGTAGTATAGTCTCAGGGGGCATCACTGAAGCTTTCTTT.